This TCR beta chain was obtained from a study of blood T cells in healthy people across ages. Study-wide results and caveats: Naive T cell percentage by flow cytometry tracked strongly with beta diversity.

The second PCR ran roughly 6 to 11 cycles with a sample-barcoded 5' primer and J-beta primers. Per-sample output comprised a minimum of 3 million paired-end reads containing CDR3. TCRdb reanalysed the 5' RACE reads using MiXCR and keeps one entry per CDR3 protein. The sample consists of hundreds of thousands of distinct CDR3 sequences, 45% to 70% of them appearing once. The CDR3 spans 14 residues. Germline CDR1 reads SGHRS; CDR2 reads YFSETQ. Concerning this clonotype: What it recognizes is unknown.

PBMCs, at least 7 million per sample, were isolated. The sequence was obtained from a man aged 35-49 years in good health. Source material: blood. This chain joins TRBV5-1 and TRBJ2-4; perhaps TRBD2 as D (6 bases). The J call is doubtful: the DNA matches TRBJ2-7 better. The CDR3 here is CASSLAGLAYEQYF. CDR3 nucleotide sequence: TGCGCCAGCAGCTTGGCGGGACTGGCATACGAGCAGTACTTC.